This T cell receptor beta chain was observed in a study of STAT5B mutations in CD4+ large granular lymphocyte leukemia. Deletions cut 5 bases from V and 0 bases from J, with 17 bases between. The germline V gene has CDR1 LNHNV and CDR2 YYDKDF (reference sequence). The CDR3 sequence is 16 residues long. With respect to this clone: Its antigen remains unidentified.

Assay: immunoSEQ multiplex PCR; the TCRdb copy retains only in-frame clones and omits some. The top ten clones hold roughly 6.2% of a sample with almost 30,000 clones, 65% to 85% of them seen once. Study results and caveats: CD4-sorted patient repertoires seemed more clonal than healthy CD4+ repertoires.

The chain combines TRBV15 with TRBJ2-7; D call uncertain. The receptor's source is a human donor in good health. Material: CD4+ T cells from blood buffy coats. This chain's CDR3 is CATSANLVDPSYEQYF. The CDR3 nucleotides are TGTGCCACCAGCGCGAACTTGGTGGACCCCTCCTACGAGCAGTACTTC. Filled out from reference TRBV15 and TRBJ2-7, the complete variable domain reads DAMVIQNPRYQVTQFGKPVTLSCSQTLNHNVMYWYQQKSSQAPKLLFHYYDKDFNNEADTPDNFQSRRPNTSFCFLDIRSPGLGDTAMYLCATSANLVDPSYEQYFGPGTRLTVT.